The clone carrying this T cell receptor beta chain was seen only a few times. Its specificity is not known. The study ran its PCR with 60 Vbeta and 13 Jbeta primers. The protocol was immunoSEQ multiplex PCR, while the TCRdb copy is restricted to in-frame clones and leaves out a portion. Here the sample spans about 200,000 clones, 79% being singletons. This entry belongs to a study of cytomegalovirus exposure and HLA in healthy donors. The V gene's germline CDR1 is MNHEY and CDR2 SMNVEV (reference sequence). After removal of 6 bases from V and 6 bases from J, the junction contained 7 bases not matched to a gene. This CDR3 spans 15 amino acids. Study-level findings and limits: Specific recognition of CMV antigens was confirmed in vitro for a few chains (all CMV-associated).

This receptor was identified in a girl aged 5-17 years in good health and CMV-seropositive. Sequences were obtained from PBMCs. J is TRBJ1-6 and V is TRBV27; 8 nucleotides align to TRBD1. The CDR3 here is CASRQGAPPNSPLHF. DNA for the CDR3: TGTGCCAGCAGGCAGGGGGCGCCCCCTAATTCACCCCTCCACTTT.